This T cell receptor (beta chain) came from a study of blood T cells in healthy people across ages. Next came a second PCR, run for about 7 to 12 cycles, which used a sample-barcoded 5' primer along with a J-beta primer mix. MiXCR was run by TCRdb on the 5' RACE reads, yielding one entry per CDR3 protein. The sample holds about 1.6 million distinct CDR3 sequences, roughly 32% seen once. V was pared by 0 bases and J by 2 bases, with 4 bases of the junction left unmatched. Germline lookup yields CDR1 DFQATT and CDR2 SNEGSKA (reference sequence). This CDR3 has 15 residues. In its sample, this clonotype was seen a few times.

The V and J genes are TRBV20-1 and TRBJ1-2; 9 nucleotides line up with TRBD1. The receptor was derived from a woman aged 25 to 39 in good health. Sequencing used blood. CDR3 sequence reads: CSARDPQGANYGYTF. The CDR3 region has the DNA TGCAGTGCTAGAGATCCACAGGGGGCAAACTATGGCTACACCTTC.